These 10 T cell receptor beta chains share one sample of origin, sequenced in a study of shared clonotypes between healthy human individuals. The data were produced by immunoSEQ multiplex PCR, yet TCRdb's version contains in-frame clones alone and is incomplete. Here the sample spans 2.3 million or so clones, just over 90% being singletons. Sequencing used naive CD4+ T cells from PBMCs. Documented subset: CD45RA+ positively selected. These receptor sequences come from a man aged 18 to 30 in good health. Some clones in this sample may be carry-over from other donors' samples.

The chain has TRBV30 and TRBJ1-2, with TRBD1 matching 8 bases. J lost 4 bases, V lost 0 bases, and 13 bases had no gene match. Germline-derived CDR1 and CDR2 are GTSNPN and SVGIG (reference sequence). The CDR3 has 17 residues. The CDR3 here is CAWSVHGTGILAYGYTF. The CDR3 DNA reads TGTGCCTGGAGTGTACATGGGACAGGCATCCTAGCCTATGGCTACACCTTC.

In this sample, this clone turned up once. The V gene is TRBV7-2, the J gene TRBJ1-1, with unresolved D. The CDR3 loop spans 13 amino acids. V dropped 2 bases and J dropped 6 bases, with 10 bases sitting between them. Germline loops: CDR1 SGHTA, CDR2 FQGNSA. CDR3 bases: TGTGCCAGCAGCTTAATCTCGATGGCTGAAGCTTTCTTT. Protein: CASSLISMAEAFF.

This chain connects TRBV5-1 to TRBJ2-5; 7 bases are shared with TRBD2. The V gene's germline CDR1 is SGHRS and CDR2 YFSETQ. This CDR3 region has 15 residues. Germline trimming cut 2 bases from V and 2 bases from J; bases unmatched to any gene: 6. The CDR3 DNA reads as TGCGCCAGCAGCTTATCGCGGGAGCCTCAAGAGACCCAGTACTTC. It specifies CASSLSREPQETQYF. Looking up the rest from reference TRBV5-1 and TRBJ2-5 gives the full variable domain: KAGVTQTPRYLIKTRGQQVTLSCSPISGHRSVSWYQQTPGQGLQFLFEYFSETQRNKGNFPGRFSGRQFSNSRSEMNVSTLELGDSALYLCASSLSREPQETQYFGPGTRLLVL.

This clone showed up just once. The chain links TRBV15 to TRBJ2-1, with TRBD2 matching over 14 bases. The germline CDR1 and CDR2 sequences are LNHNV and YYDKDF (reference sequence). The CDR3 contains 16 residues. V shed 3 bases and J 3 bases; nucleotides not matched to a gene: 1. The CDR3 nucleotides are TGTGCCACCAGCAGGGGACTAGCGGGAGTCTACAATGAGCAGTTCTTC. It translates to CATSRGLAGVYNEQFF.

This clone was observed a single time. The CDR3 sequence: CASSGVSNEKLFF. CDR3 DNA sequence: TGTGCCAGCAGTGGAGTCTCGAATGAAAAACTGTTTTTT. This chain uses TRBV28 with TRBJ1-4; D is undetermined. CDR1 is MDHEN, CDR2 SYDVKM, per germline. V was clipped by 5 bases and J by 5 bases, with 9 bases between them. This CDR3 has 13 residues.

Written as DNA, the CDR3 is TGTGCCAGCAGTAACCCTCTAGGGGGCCCTGAGCAGTTCTTC. Protein product: CASSNPLGGPEQFF. This chain joins TRBV7-8 and TRBJ2-1, with 7 bases identical to TRBD1. The CDR3 spans 14 residues. Germline CDR1 reads SGHVS; CDR2 reads FQNEAQ. Trimming removed 6 bases from V and 9 bases from J; junction bases left unmatched: 11.

This sequence joins TRBV18 and TRBJ2-1, with D perhaps matching TRBD2 (6 bases). V lost 5 bases and J lost 1, with 6 bases in between. CDR1 KGHSH and CDR2 LQKENI come from the germline V gene. The length of the CDR3 is 13 residues. CDR3 DNA sequence: TGTGCCAGCTCAGGGGGGTCCTACAATGAGCAGTTCTTC. Protein product: CASSGGSYNEQFF.

This clone was observed once. The sample has other DNA sequences that encode this CDR3 too. The rearrangement links TRBV7-3 to TRBJ2-1; D is unclear. V lost 4 bases to trimming and J lost 1 base, with 5 bases between them. Germline V gene lookup returns CDR1 SGHTA and CDR2 FQGTGA. The CDR3 has 13 residues. CDR3 DNA: TGTGCCAGCAGCTCCTCATCCTACAATGAGCAGTTCTTC. Amino acids: CASSSSSYNEQFF.

This chain uses TRBV19 with TRBJ1-1; D is unresolved. CDR3 size: 14 residues. Germline CDR1 is LNHDA and CDR2 is SQIVND (reference sequence). Between the trimmed V and J ends, which lost 5 bases and 10 bases, there was a span of 20 bases. CDR3 nucleotide sequence: TGTGCCAGTAGTTCGGGCAGTTTAAAAAGGGTAGCTTTCTTT. Translation gives CASSSGSLKRVAFF.

As for this clone: This specimen includes other DNA sequences encoding the same CDR3. This rearrangement joins TRBV5-1 to TRBJ2-5, with a tentative D call TRBD2 (6 bases). Trimming took 1 base from V and 4 from J, leaving 11 bases between them. This CDR3 spans 14 amino acids. Germline V gene sequence: CDR1 SGHRS, CDR2 YFSETQ. The CDR3 protein is CASSLTGVGETQYF. CDR3 in DNA: TGCGCCAGCAGCTTGACGGGAGTGGGAGAGACCCAGTACTTC.